This TCR beta chain was identified during a study of T-cell reconstitution after alpha-beta-depleted transplantation in children (dated by TCRdb to the mid-2010s). With regard to the full study: Using TCR repertoire profiling, the study followed T-cell immune reconstitution in a quantitative way in children after TCRalphabeta/CD19-depleted allogeneic hematopoietic cell transplantation. Study-wide conclusions, independent of this receptor: The high TCRbeta diversity at day 60 in some patients was ascribed to recipient T cells and intrathymic progenitors that had survived conditioning. The apparently early alphabetaT-cell count recovery about two months after transplant was reportedly dependent on only several hundred rapidly expanded clones derived from non-depleted graft cells. Over subsequent months, a decline in hyperexpanded clone frequencies was noted, and after one year, T-cell counts and TCRbeta diversity were mostly ascribed to newly produced T cells.

The cysteine opens and the phenylalanine closes a CDR3 of 16 amino acids. The only DNA kept is the CDR3, 48 bases in frame from the first base. V loses 1 base at its end and J loses 1 base; junction bases beyond the gene matches: 3. The germline V gene sets CDR1 to SGHTS and CDR2 to YDEGEE. Concerning this clonotype itself: The antigen this receptor binds is unknown. No much larger clonotype is one base removed from it; base qualities were not supplied.

The library relied on PCR. The sample was run on an Illumina HiSeq 2500. TCR library preparation used molecular barcoding, with unique molecular identifiers applied to normalize quantification of the TCRbeta repertoire. TCRdb reworked the public reads: Q25 trimming with fastp, MiXCR clone assembly, productive beta chains retained. Rows are unified per CDR3 protein, each entry keeping the most common DNA and genes. Counted in this sample were 450,000 to 600,000 distinct CDR3 sequences; 10% to 15% of them appeared once. The ten largest clones capture over 2% of the sample. The sample's treatment or condition, from its label and the paper: allogeneic hematopoietic cell transplantation with graft depleted of TCRalphabeta T cells and CD19 B cells. TCRalphabeta/CD19-depleted allogeneic hematopoietic cell grafts were given to the transplant recipients, all of whom were children.

The sequences come from PBMCs, mostly from graft donor cells, collected 360 days after TCRalphabeta/CD19-depleted stem cell transplant. The TCR comes from a male patient younger than 18 who had a stem cell transplant for acute myeloid leukemia, so the T cells may come from the graft donor. The chain couples TRBV5-8 to TRBJ2-2; 8 middle bases align to TRBD1. Here is the DNA: TGTGCCAGCAGCTTGCCCGGACAGGGGAACACCGGGGAGCTGTTTTTT. Translated, this is CASSLPGQGNTGELFF.